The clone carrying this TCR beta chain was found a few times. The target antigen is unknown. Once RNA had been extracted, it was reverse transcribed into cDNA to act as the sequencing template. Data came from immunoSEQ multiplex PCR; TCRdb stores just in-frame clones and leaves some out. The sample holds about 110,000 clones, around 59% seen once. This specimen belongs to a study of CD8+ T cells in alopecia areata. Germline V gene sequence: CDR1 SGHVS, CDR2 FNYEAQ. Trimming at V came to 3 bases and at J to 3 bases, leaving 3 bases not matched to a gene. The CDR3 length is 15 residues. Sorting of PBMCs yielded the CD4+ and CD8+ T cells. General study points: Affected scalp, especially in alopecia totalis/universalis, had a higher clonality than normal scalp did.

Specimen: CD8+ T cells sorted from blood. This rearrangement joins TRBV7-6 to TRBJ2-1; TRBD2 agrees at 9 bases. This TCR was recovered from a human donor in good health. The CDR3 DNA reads TGTGCCAGCAGCTTTATGACTAGCGGCTACAATGAGCAGTTCTTC. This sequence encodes CASSFMTSGYNEQFF.